This TCR beta chain was found in a study of blood T cell repertoires in COVID-19. Across the study: The cDNA or gDNA used as material had been derived from T cells, B-cell-depleted T cells, or PBMCs.

Using immunoSEQ multiplex PCR, the repertoire was profiled, and TCRdb retains in-frame clones only, with some absent. The sample contains around 190,000 clones, roughly 85% of which appear only once. The germline gives CDR1 LNHDA, CDR2 SQIVND (reference sequence). V was cut by 7 bases and J by 8 bases, with 17 bases left in between. The CDR3 contains 14 residues. This TCR was sampled from a woman aged 18-35 years who had recovered from COVID-19. Sequencing input: PBMCs or T cells enriched from blood (not recorded which). V gene TRBV19 combines with J gene TRBJ1-4, with a possible D match to TRBD1 (5 bases). The CDR3, as DNA: TGTGCCAGTAAGGGCCAGGGACTCGTCGAAAAACTGTTTTTT. Residues: CASKGQGLVEKLFF.